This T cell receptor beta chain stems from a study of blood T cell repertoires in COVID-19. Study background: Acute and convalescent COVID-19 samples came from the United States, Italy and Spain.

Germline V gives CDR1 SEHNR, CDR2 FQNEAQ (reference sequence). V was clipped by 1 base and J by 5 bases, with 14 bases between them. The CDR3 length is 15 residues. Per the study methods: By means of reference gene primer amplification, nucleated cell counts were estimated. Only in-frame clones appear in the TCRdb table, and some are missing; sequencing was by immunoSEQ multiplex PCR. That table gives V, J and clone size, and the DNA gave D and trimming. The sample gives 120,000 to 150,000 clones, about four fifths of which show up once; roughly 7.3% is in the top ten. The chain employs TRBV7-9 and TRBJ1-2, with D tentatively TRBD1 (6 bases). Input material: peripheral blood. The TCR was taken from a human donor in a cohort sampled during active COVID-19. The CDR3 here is CASSLGQPQGYGYTF. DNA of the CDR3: TGTGCCAGCAGCTTAGGACAGCCTCAGGGGTATGGCTACACCTTC.